A single sample is the source of the 18 T cell receptor beta chains below, sequenced in a study of spatial heterogeneity in lung cancer. TCRdb processed the 5' RACE reads anew with MiXCR; each CDR3 protein has one entry. This table has roughly 49,000 distinct CDR3 sequences, under 7.5% appearing once. Time point meaning: sample taken at primary tumor resection. TCRs were sequenced from unsorted whole RNA of tumor, nontumor lung or PBMC. Sequencing used PBMCs, obtained at surgery. These receptors all stem from a female donor with early-stage non-small cell lung cancer.

The J gene is TRBJ2-5, the V gene TRBV19, with D hard to call. CDR1 is LNHDA and CDR2 is SQIVND in the germline V gene (reference sequence). The CDR3 extends over 14 amino acids. Trimming removed 5 bases from V and 4 bases from J, with 14 bases in between. The CDR3 bases are TGTGCCAGTAGTCCAGGCGCCTCCCGAGAGACCCAGTACTTC. Translation: CASSPGASRETQYF.

In its sample, this clonotype was seen many times. The chain employs TRBV28 and TRBJ1-2; D unclear. From germline, CDR1 is MDHEN and CDR2 SYDVKM. The CDR3 spans 14 residues. V lost 6 bases and J 4 bases, leaving 15 bases between the germline ends. The CDR3 DNA reads TGTGCCAGCAGGCAGTCGGTGGGTCCCTATGGCTACACCTTC. As protein: CASRQSVGPYGYTF.

This clonotype was seen repeatedly, ten times or more. The chain's CDR3 is CAWDPGGGDEQFF. For the CDR3, the DNA is TGTGCCTGGGACCCGGGTGGTGGGGATGAGCAGTTCTTC. The V and J genes are TRBV30 and TRBJ2-1; no clear D gene. V was cut by 5 bases and J by 8 bases, with 16 bases left in between. The germline V gene has CDR1 GTSNPN and CDR2 SVGIG (reference sequence). This CDR3 contains 13 residues. Combining the CDR3 with reference TRBV30 and TRBJ2-1 gives the whole variable domain SQTIHQWPATLVQPVGSPLSLECTVEGTSNPNLYWYRQAAGRGLQLLFYSVGIGQISSEVPQNLSASRPQDRQFILSSKKLLLSDSGFYLCAWDPGGGDEQFFGPGTRLTVL.

This clonotype was recorded at least ten times. This chain links TRBV29-1 with TRBJ1-1, with 9 bases fitting TRBD1. With 6 bases clipped from V and 3 bases from J, the junction kept 8 bases outside the gene matches. Germline V gene lookup returns CDR1 SQVTM and CDR2 ANQGSEA. The CDR3 runs 14 residues. For the CDR3, the DNA is TGCAGCGTCGTAGAGACAGGGGGTCACACTGAAGCTTTCTTT. This encodes CSVVETGGHTEAFF.

This clonotype was counted many times. One junction end does not reproduce the germline sequence, and a read error may be involved. V usage is TRBV12-3 or TRBV12-4 and J usage is TRBJ2-3; 8 positions agree with TRBD2. The CDR3 length is 12 residues. For the CDR3, the DNA is TGCTCAGCGGGAGACGGGGCAGATACGCAGTATTTT. Protein: CSAGDGADTQYF.

This clonotype was seen many times. V usage is TRBV15 and J usage is TRBJ1-1; 7 bases map to TRBD1. Per the germline V gene, CDR1 is LNHNV and CDR2 is YYDKDF (reference sequence). The V and J ends lost 0 bases and 4 bases, in that order; junction bases with no gene match: 11. This CDR3 spans 17 amino acids. The CDR3 DNA reads as TGTGCCACCAGCAGAGAAATGGGCCATCAGGGGGGCACTGAAGCTTTCTTT. It yields the protein CATSREMGHQGGTEAFF.

This clonotype was observed many times. V and J are TRBV5-6 and TRBJ1-1; a weak D match, TRBD1 (5 bases). The CDR3 is made up of 12 amino acids. From germline, CDR1 is SGHDT and CDR2 YYEEEE. V lost 4 bases, J lost 9 bases, and 13 bases lay in between. The CDR3 DNA reads TGTGCCAGCAGCCGAACAGGACGAAAAGCTTTCTTT. The encoded protein is CASSRTGRKAFF.

V is TRBV19 and J is TRBJ2-1; D tentatively reads TRBD1 or TRBD2 (5 bases each). This CDR3 is built from 13 residues. Trimming left V 5 bases short and J 15 bases short, with 20 bases between. Germline-derived CDR1 and CDR2 are LNHDA and SQIVND (reference sequence). This CDR3 is CASSHPGARDSFF. CDR3 nucleotides: TGTGCCAGTAGTCACCCCGGGGCTAGGGATTCGTTCTTC.

This clonotype turned up a few times. This rearrangement joins TRBV5-1 to TRBJ2-2, with unresolved D. Germline CDR1 reads SGHRS; CDR2 reads YFSETQ. The CDR3 sequence is 18 residues long. The germline V and J ends were trimmed by 0 bases and 0 bases, with 15 bases remaining between them. CDR3 coding DNA: TGCGCCAGCAGCTTGGCCCGTCAGCATCTTTCGAACACCGGGGAGCTGTTTTTT. Translation: CASSLARQHLSNTGELFF.

There are many counts of this clonotype. This chain uses TRBV5-1 with TRBJ2-1; TRBD2 matches 7 bases. The junction had 10 bases not matched to a gene; V was cut back by 6 bases and J by 4 bases. CDR3 length: 15 amino acids. Germline V lookup: CDR1 SGHRS, CDR2 YFSETQ. The CDR3 protein is CASTPGPGGYNEQFF. The CDR3, as DNA: TGCGCCAGCACACCTGGCCCGGGAGGTTACAATGAGCAGTTCTTC. Drawing the rest from reference TRBV5-1 and TRBJ2-1, the complete variable domain is KAGVTQTPRYLIKTRGQQVTLSCSPISGHRSVSWYQQTPGQGLQFLFEYFSETQRNKGNFPGRFSGRQFSNSRSEMNVSTLELGDSALYLCASTPGPGGYNEQFFGPGTRLTVL.

This clonotype was seen ten or more times. V gene TRBV9 combines with J gene TRBJ2-7; D may match TRBD1 or TRBD2 (5 bases each). The CDR3 runs to 12 residues. Germline lookup yields CDR1 SGDLS and CDR2 YYNGEE. The V end lost 6 bases, the J end lost 5 bases, and 12 bases lay between the germline ends. CDR3 in DNA: TGTGCCAGCAAGACGGGGCGCAACGAGCAGTACTTC. It yields the protein CASKTGRNEQYF.

This clonotype has at least ten counts. This chain links TRBV4-1 with TRBJ2-7; unclear D gene. The CDR3 totals 14 residues. Trimming stripped 0 bases from V and 7 bases from J, with 13 bases between. The germline gives CDR1 MGHRA, CDR2 YSYEKL. The CDR3 is CASSQEANLREQYF. The CDR3 coding sequence is TGCGCCAGCAGCCAAGAGGCTAATTTGAGGGAGCAGTACTTC.

This clonotype was seen at least ten times. The chain couples TRBV4-2 to TRBJ2-3; 9 nucleotides line up with TRBD2. The CDR3 consists of 17 residues. The V gene's germline CDR1 is LGHNA and CDR2 YNFKEQ. The V segment lost 0 bases and the J segment 2 bases; nucleotides outside the gene matches: 6. Written as DNA, the CDR3 is TGTGCCAGCAGCCAAGAACCAGCGGGGGGATACACAGATACGCAGTATTTT. Translating gives CASSQEPAGGYTDTQYF.

Ten or more counts support this clonotype. The chain has TRBV11-2 and TRBJ1-1; 7 nucleotides agree with TRBD1. Germline loops: CDR1 SGHAT, CDR2 FQNNGV. V shed 4 bases and J 4 bases; nucleotides not matched to a gene: 9. The CDR3 covers 15 residues. The CDR3 coding sequence is TGTGCCAGCAGCTCGCTGACAGGGTCAAGCACTGAAGCTTTCTTT. Amino acid sequence: CASSSLTGSSTEAFF.

This clonotype was detected many times. CDR3 DNA sequence: TGCAGTGCTAGAGATACGCGGGAGCCCTACAATGAGCAGTTCTTC. Its translation is CSARDTREPYNEQFF. This chain joins TRBV20-1 and TRBJ2-1; 7 bases align to TRBD2. The CDR3 loop spans 15 amino acids. J lost 2 bases, V lost 0 bases, and 4 bases had no gene match. Germline V gene lookup returns CDR1 DFQATT and CDR2 SNEGSKA (reference sequence).

This clonotype was counted only a few times. The chain has TRBV11-2 and TRBJ2-1; the D gene is possibly TRBD1 (5 bases). The CDR3 totals 15 residues. Trimming removed 3 bases from V and 6 bases from J, with 15 bases in between. Germline V gene sequence: CDR1 SGHAT, CDR2 FQNNGV. The CDR3 bases are TGTGCCAGCAGCTTTCCCGACTCCAGGGTCAATGAGCAGTTCTTC. As protein: CASSFPDSRVNEQFF. Together with reference TRBV11-2 and TRBJ2-1, the CDR3 gives the full variable domain: EAGVAQSPRYKIIEKRQSVAFWCNPISGHATLYWYQQILGQGPKLLIQFQNNGVVDDSQLPKDRFSAERLKGVDSTLKIQPAKLEDSAVYLCASSFPDSRVNEQFFGPGTRLTVL.

This clonotype was seen ten or more times. V and J are TRBV7-2 and TRBJ2-1; D not certain. Germline V gene sequence: CDR1 SGHTA, CDR2 FQGNSA. The CDR3 extends over 15 amino acids. V shed 4 bases and J shed 7 bases, with 17 bases lying between them. The CDR3 reads CASSWSRARINEQFF. CDR3 bases: TGTGCCAGCAGCTGGAGCCGGGCCAGGATAAATGAGCAGTTCTTC. Together with reference TRBV7-2 and TRBJ2-1, the CDR3 gives the full variable domain: GAGVSQSPSNKVTEKGKDVELRCDPISGHTALYWYRQSLGQGLEFLIYFQGNSAPDKSGLPSDRFSAERTGGSVSTLTIQRTQQEDSAVYLCASSWSRARINEQFFGPGTRLTVL.

The table lists this clonotype with many counts. This chain joins TRBV29-1 and TRBJ2-3; no definite D call. The V end lost 3 bases, the J end lost 1 base, and 8 bases lay between the germline ends. Germline loops: CDR1 SQVTM, CDR2 ANQGSEA. This CDR3 spans 13 amino acids. This chain's CDR3 is CSVDGWGTDTQYF. CDR3 bases: TGCAGCGTTGACGGGTGGGGCACAGATACGCAGTATTTT.